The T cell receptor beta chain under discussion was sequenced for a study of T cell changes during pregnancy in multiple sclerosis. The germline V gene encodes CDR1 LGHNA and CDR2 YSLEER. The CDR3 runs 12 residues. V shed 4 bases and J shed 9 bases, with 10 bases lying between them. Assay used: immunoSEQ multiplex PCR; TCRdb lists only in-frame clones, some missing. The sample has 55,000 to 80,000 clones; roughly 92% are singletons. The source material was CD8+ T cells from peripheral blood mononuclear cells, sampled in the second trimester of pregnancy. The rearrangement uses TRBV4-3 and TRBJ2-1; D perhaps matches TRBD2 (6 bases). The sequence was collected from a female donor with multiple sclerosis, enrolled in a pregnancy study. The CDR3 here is CASSPRGVEQFF. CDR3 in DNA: TGCGCCAGCAGCCCCCGCGGGGTTGAGCAGTTCTTC.